The sequence of this TCR beta chain was determined in a study of CD8 T cells in ankylosing spondylitis. Only a few counts were recorded for this clonotype. The antigen is unknown. Regarding the study as a whole: Certain motif variants had earlier appeared in reactive arthritis synovial fluid and blood. The disease-linked clones had a CD8+ phenotype and low blood frequencies. Significant enrichment of disease-linked clones was reportedly seen in matched ankylosing spondylitis synovial fluid.

The V end was cut by 8 bases, the J end by 6 bases, with 14 bases between. Germline CDR1 reads SQVTM; CDR2 reads ANQGSEA. The CDR3 sequence is 12 residues long. By quantitative 5'-RACE with molecular barcodes, the TCR beta libraries were made. One entry per CDR3 protein results from TCRdb running MiXCR on the 5' RACE reads. The table lists some 240,000 distinct CDR3 sequences, 18% of them singletons. This sequence joins TRBV29-1 and TRBJ2-1, with TRBD1 as a possible D gene (5 bases). This TCR was sampled from a male donor with ankylosing spondylitis or in good health (not recorded which). The material sequenced was blood, either unsorted or a sorted T cell fraction (not recorded which). The CDR3 loop reads CSSRAGFNEQFF. DNA for the CDR3: TGCAGCTCTCGCGCAGGGTTCAATGAGCAGTTCTTC.